This entry concerns a single T cell receptor beta chain. Its antigen is undetermined. Profiled with immunoSEQ multiplex PCR; TCRdb holds only in-frame clones, not every one. The profile shows just under 60,000 clones, roughly three quarters of them singletons. CDR1 SGDLS and CDR2 YYNGEE come from the germline V gene. The ends lost 5 bases at V and 5 bases at J; junction bases unmatched: 8. CDR3 length: 14 amino acids. These data originate in a study of vaccination effects on CD4 cells after COVID-19. Study information: Post-vaccine specimens were collected at a median of 72 days following the second dose.

The ViraFEST assay expanded antigen-specific CD4+ T cells with viral peptide pools before sequencing. With approximately ten days of culture completed, CD4+ T cells were isolated. BNT162b2 vaccine or mRNA-1273 vaccine was given to participants in two doses. No vaccinee had earlier SARS-CoV-2 infection, and nucleocapsid antibodies were negative. A density of about 2.2 million PBMC per well was used; these cells were cultured with about 9.1 IU/ml IL-2 and roughly 10 ug/ml peptides. Cells had half their medium changed to IL-2 medium on days 3 and 7. The V call is TRBV9, the J call TRBJ2-5, with 8 bases fitting TRBD1. The sequence came from a human donor who received a COVID-19 vaccine. The sequences come from CD4+ T cells from PBMCs cultured with HCoV-OC43 spike peptides, collected after COVID-19 vaccination. The sample's subset: HCoV-OC43 spike overlapping peptide pool stimulation. CDR3 region: CASSKGQGYETQYF. The CDR3 DNA reads TGTGCCAGCAGTAAAGGACAGGGCTATGAGACCCAGTACTTC.